This TCR beta chain originates from a study of molecular identifiers for immune sequencing clone quantification. Across the whole study: Replicate RNA came from around 18,000 or 91,000 naive CD8 cells and was split five ways, and four parts were sequenced.

Methods described previously were used for bulk TCR libraries, and listed TCR primers were applied. TCRdb itself ran the PCR reads through MiXCR, one entry per CDR3 protein. The table has a few hundred thousand distinct CDR3 sequences, about 23% seen once; the top ten hold 0.65% to 0.75%. With respect to this clonotype: One base away lies a much larger clone, so this may be a sequencing read error.

Naive CD8 T cells were sorted, and the gate applied was CD8+CD4-CCR7+CD45RA+. This CDR3 contains 15 residues. V was clipped by 8 bases and J by 1 base, with 16 bases between them. Germline loops: CDR1 SGHVS, CDR2 FNYEAQ. The V gene is TRBV7-6, the J gene TRBJ2-3; D possibly corresponds to TRBD2 (6 bases). The receptor's source is a human donor in good health. Some libraries in this study had Jurkat cell RNA spiked in. The sequenced material came from naive CD8+ T cells from blood, with Jurkat cell RNA spiked in. Subset here: FACS-sorted CD8+CD4-CCR7+CD45RA+ naive T cells. CDR3 region: CASGQGSGGTDTQYF. The CDR3 coding sequence is TGTGCCAGCGGCCAAGGTAGCGGAGGCACAGATACGCAGTATTTT.